Presented here are 8 T cell receptor beta chains from one specimen sequenced in a study of molecular identifiers for immune sequencing clone quantification. TCRdb reprocessed the PCR reads via MiXCR and lists one record per CDR3 protein. The sample carries some 580,000 distinct CDR3 sequences, roughly 25% recorded once. Material: naive CD8+ T cells from blood, with Jurkat cell RNA spiked in. Subset defined: FACS-sorted CD8+CD4-CCR7+CD45RA+ naive T cells. Receptors were obtained from a human donor in good health. Some libraries in this study had Jurkat cell RNA spiked in.

This rearrangement joins TRBV19 to TRBJ1-5; possibly TRBD1 for D (5 bases). The CDR3 runs 13 residues. V shed 8 bases and J shed 7 bases, with 15 bases lying between them. Germline CDR1 LNHDA, CDR2 SQIVND (reference sequence). The CDR3 bases are TGTGCCAGTGCAACAGGCTCCGGCCAGCCCCAGCATTTT. Its translation is CASATGSGQPQHF. Filled out from reference TRBV19 and TRBJ1-5, the complete variable domain reads DGGITQSPKYLFRKEGQNVTLSCEQNLNHDAMYWYRQDPGQGLRLIYYSQIVNDFQKGDIAEGYSVSREKKESFPLTVTSAQKNPTAFYLCASATGSGQPQHFGDGTRLSIL.

This clonotype was seen repeatedly, ten times or more. The V call is TRBV20-1, the J call TRBJ2-5; weak D call: TRBD2 (5 bases). CDR3 size: 15 residues. Germline V gives CDR1 DFQATT, CDR2 SNEGSKA (reference sequence). V was cut by 1 base and J by 0 bases, with 12 bases left in between. As DNA, the CDR3 is TGCAGTGCTAGAGCCCCGGACTCGTACCAAGAGACCCAGTACTTC. Amino acids: CSARAPDSYQETQYF.

This chain connects TRBV2 to TRBJ2-1; 7 bases match TRBD1. V shed 6 bases, J shed 3 bases, and the junction held 5 bases outside the gene matches. This CDR3 contains 14 residues. The germline V gene has CDR1 SNHLY and CDR2 FYNNEI. The CDR3 reads CASSGQVDYNEQFF. The CDR3 DNA reads as TGTGCCAGCAGCGGACAGGTAGACTACAATGAGCAGTTCTTC.

Comment on this clonotype: Sequence at one end of the junction differs from germline and may be a read error. The chain uses TRBV5-3 and TRBJ2-2; tentatively, D is TRBD1 (6 bases). TRBV5-3 counts as an open reading frame of uncertain function. The CDR3 contains 13 residues. The CDR3 region is CASSSQGPGELFF. The CDR3 region has the DNA TGTGCCAGCAGCTCACAGGGTCCCGGGGAGCTGTTTTTT.

There are a few counts of this clonotype. The chain carries TRBV19 and TRBJ1-5; D is unresolved. The CDR3 runs to 13 residues. Germline V gene sequence: CDR1 LNHDA, CDR2 SQIVND (reference sequence). Trimming removed 2 bases at V and 6 bases at J, with 8 bases between. CDR3: CASSISGFQPQHF. DNA of the CDR3: TGTGCCAGTAGTATATCAGGATTTCAGCCCCAGCATTTT.

This sequence joins TRBV28 and TRBJ1-1, with TRBD1 matching 8 bases. Germline CDR1 and CDR2: MDHEN and SYDVKM. CDR3 length: 13 residues. Germline trimming cut 6 bases from V and 5 bases from J; bases unmatched to any gene: 5. As DNA, the CDR3 is TGTGCCAGCAGCATGACAGGGGAGACTGAAGCTTTCTTT. Protein: CASSMTGETEAFF.

Only a few counts were recorded for this clonotype. The chain uses TRBV5-8 and TRBJ2-7; possibly TRBD1 for D (6 bases). Germline-derived CDR1 and CDR2 are SGHTS and YDEGEE. The CDR3 sequence is 14 residues long. Trimming took 1 base from V and 2 from J, leaving 10 bases between them. The CDR3 protein is CASSLYQGPYEQYF. Here the CDR3 DNA reads TGTGCCAGCAGCTTGTATCAGGGGCCCTACGAGCAGTACTTC.

Comments on this clonotype: An end of the junction does not agree with germline; a read error may underlie this. The chain employs TRBV7-7 and TRBJ2-5; 14 nucleotides agree with TRBD2. This CDR3 is 19 amino acids long. Germline V gives CDR1 SSHAT, CDR2 FNYEAQ (reference sequence). Here the CDR3 DNA reads TGTGCTAGCAGCTTAACTCCGGGACTAGCGGGAGCTTGGTTAGAGACCCAGTACTTC. It yields the protein CASSLTPGLAGAWLETQYF.